This T cell receptor (beta chain) was sequenced in a study of blood T cell repertoires in COVID-19. Study overall: The United States, Italy and Spain supplied acute and convalescent COVID-19 samples.

The germline V gene has CDR1 MGHRA and CDR2 YSYEKL. The length of the CDR3 is 16 residues. Deletions cut 0 bases from V and 8 bases from J, with 19 bases between. Generated by immunoSEQ multiplex PCR, the TCRdb table keeps only in-frame clones and is missing some. The sample records a few hundred thousand clones, under 85% being singletons. This chain connects TRBV4-1 to TRBJ1-1; TRBD1 is a possible D gene (6 bases). Sequenced material: peripheral blood. The origin of this receptor is a man aged 30 to 45 who had recovered from COVID-19. The DNA for the CDR3 is TGCGCCAGCAGCCAAGATAGGTCACAGGGAAAAGCGGAAGCTTTCTTT. Amino acids: CASSQDRSQGKAEAFF.